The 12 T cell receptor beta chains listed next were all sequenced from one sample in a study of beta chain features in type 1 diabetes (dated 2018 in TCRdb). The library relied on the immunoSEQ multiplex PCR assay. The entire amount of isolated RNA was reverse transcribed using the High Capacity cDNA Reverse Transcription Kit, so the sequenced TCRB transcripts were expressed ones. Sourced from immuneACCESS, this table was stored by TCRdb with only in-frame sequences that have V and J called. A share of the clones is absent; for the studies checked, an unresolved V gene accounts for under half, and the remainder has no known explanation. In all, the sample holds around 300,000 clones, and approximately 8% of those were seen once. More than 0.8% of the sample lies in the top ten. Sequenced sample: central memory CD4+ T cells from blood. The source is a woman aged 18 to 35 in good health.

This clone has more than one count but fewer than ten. CDR3 coding DNA: TGTGCCAGCAGCGGGACAGGGGGCACTGAAGCTTTCTTT. Translating it yields CASSGTGGTEAFF. This chain joins TRBV7-2 and TRBJ1-1, with 11 bases matching TRBD1. The CDR3 loop spans 13 amino acids. CDR1 SGHTA and CDR2 FQGNSA come from the germline V gene. The V and J ends lost 5 bases and 4 bases, in that order; junction bases with no gene match: 0.

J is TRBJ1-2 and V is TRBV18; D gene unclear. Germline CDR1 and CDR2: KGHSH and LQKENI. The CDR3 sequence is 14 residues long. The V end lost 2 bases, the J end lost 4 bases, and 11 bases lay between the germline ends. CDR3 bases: TGTGCCAGCTCACCATCCGGGGTCCCCTATGGCTACACCTTC. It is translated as CASSPSGVPYGYTF.

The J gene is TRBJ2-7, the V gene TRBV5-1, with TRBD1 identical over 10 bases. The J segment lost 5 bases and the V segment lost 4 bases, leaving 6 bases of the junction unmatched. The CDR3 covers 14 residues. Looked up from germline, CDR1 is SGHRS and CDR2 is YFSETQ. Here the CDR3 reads CASSRDRGSHEQYF. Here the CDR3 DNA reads TGCGCCAGCAGCCGGGACAGGGGTTCCCACGAGCAGTACTTC. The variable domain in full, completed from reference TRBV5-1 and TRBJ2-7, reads KAGVTQTPRYLIKTRGQQVTLSCSPISGHRSVSWYQQTPGQGLQFLFEYFSETQRNKGNFPGRFSGRQFSNSRSEMNVSTLELGDSALYLCASSRDRGSHEQYFGPGTRLTVT.

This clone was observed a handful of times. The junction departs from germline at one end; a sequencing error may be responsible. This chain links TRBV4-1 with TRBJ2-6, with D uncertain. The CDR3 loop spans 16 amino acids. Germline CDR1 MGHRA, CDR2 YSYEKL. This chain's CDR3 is CASSQDRSLRSNVLTF. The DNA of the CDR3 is TGTGCCAGCAGCCAAGATCGCAGTCTTAGGTCCAACGTCCTGACTTTC.

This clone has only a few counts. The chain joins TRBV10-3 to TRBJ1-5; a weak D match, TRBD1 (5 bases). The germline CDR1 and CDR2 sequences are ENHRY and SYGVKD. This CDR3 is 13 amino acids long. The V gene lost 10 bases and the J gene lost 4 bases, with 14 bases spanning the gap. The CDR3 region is CATGPDGNQPQHF. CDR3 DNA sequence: TGTGCCACGGGACCGGACGGGAATCAGCCCCAGCATTTT.

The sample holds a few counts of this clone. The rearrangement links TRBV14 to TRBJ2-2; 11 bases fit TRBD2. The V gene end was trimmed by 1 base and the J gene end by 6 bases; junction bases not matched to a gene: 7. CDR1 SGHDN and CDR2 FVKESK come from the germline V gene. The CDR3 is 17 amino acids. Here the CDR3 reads CASSQAPLAGGSGELFF. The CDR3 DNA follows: TGTGCCAGCAGCCAAGCCCCGCTAGCGGGGGGATCCGGGGAGCTGTTTTTT.

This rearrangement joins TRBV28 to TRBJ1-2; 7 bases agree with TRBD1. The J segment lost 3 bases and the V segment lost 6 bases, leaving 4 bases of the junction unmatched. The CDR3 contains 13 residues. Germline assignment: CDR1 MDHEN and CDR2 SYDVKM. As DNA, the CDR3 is TGTGCCAGCAGGTACGGGACAGACTATGGCTACACCTTC. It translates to CASRYGTDYGYTF.

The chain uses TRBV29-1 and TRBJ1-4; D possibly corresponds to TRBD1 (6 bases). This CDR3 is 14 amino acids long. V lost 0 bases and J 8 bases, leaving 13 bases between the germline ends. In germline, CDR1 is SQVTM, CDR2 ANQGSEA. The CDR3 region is CSVEDEGVGEKLFF. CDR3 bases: TGCAGCGTTGAAGATGAGGGGGTAGGGGAAAAACTGTTTTTT.

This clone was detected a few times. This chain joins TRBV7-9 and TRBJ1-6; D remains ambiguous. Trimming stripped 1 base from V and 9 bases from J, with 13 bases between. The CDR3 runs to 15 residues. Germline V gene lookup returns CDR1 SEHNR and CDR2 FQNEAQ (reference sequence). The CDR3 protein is CASSLVSGVPSPLHF. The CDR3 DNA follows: TGTGCCAGCAGCTTAGTTTCCGGGGTACCTTCACCCCTCCACTTT.

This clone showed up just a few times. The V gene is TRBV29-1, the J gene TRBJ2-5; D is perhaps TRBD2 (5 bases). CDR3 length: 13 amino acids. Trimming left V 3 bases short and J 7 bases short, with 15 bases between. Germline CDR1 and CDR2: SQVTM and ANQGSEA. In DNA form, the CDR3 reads TGCAGCGTTGAGAGGGCCCGGGGTGGGACCCAGTACTTC. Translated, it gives CSVERARGGTQYF.

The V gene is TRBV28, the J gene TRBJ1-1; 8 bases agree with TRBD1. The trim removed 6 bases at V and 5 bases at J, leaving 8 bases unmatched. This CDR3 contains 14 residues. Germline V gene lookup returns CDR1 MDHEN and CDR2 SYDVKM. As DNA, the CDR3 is TGTGCCAGCAGGGGGATGAACAGGGGGACTGAAGCTTTCTTT. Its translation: CASRGMNRGTEAFF.

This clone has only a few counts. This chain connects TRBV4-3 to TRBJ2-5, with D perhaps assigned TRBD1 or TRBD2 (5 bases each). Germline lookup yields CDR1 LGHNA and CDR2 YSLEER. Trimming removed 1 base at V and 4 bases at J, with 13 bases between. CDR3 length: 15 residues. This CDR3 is CASSQGTLEVETQYF. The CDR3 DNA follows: TGCGCCAGCAGCCAAGGGACACTAGAAGTAGAGACCCAGTACTTC.